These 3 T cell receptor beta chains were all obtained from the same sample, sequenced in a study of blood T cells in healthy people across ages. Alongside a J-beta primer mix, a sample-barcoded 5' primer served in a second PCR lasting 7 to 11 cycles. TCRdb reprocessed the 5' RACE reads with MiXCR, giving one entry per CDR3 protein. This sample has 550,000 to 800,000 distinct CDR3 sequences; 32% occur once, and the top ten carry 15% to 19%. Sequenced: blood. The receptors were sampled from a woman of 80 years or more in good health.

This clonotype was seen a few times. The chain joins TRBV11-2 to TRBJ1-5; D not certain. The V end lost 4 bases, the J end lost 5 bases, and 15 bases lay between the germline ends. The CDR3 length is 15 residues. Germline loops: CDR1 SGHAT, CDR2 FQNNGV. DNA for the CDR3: TGTGCCAGCAGCTCTGGCAGTACTATTGATCAGCCCCAGCATTTT. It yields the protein CASSSGSTIDQPQHF.

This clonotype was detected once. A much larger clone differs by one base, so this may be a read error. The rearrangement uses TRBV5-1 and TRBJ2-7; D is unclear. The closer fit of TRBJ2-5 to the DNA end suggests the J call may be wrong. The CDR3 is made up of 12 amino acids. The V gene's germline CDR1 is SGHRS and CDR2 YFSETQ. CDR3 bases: TGCGTCAGCAGCAACCCCGGAGAGACCCAGTACTTC. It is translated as CVSSNPGETQYF.

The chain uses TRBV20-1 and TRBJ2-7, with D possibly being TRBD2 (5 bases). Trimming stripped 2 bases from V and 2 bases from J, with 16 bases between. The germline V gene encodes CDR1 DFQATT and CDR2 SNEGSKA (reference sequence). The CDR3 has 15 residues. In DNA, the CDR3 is TGCAGTGCTAGATCCCACGTGGGGAGAGCCTACGAGCAGTACTTC. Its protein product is CSARSHVGRAYEQYF.